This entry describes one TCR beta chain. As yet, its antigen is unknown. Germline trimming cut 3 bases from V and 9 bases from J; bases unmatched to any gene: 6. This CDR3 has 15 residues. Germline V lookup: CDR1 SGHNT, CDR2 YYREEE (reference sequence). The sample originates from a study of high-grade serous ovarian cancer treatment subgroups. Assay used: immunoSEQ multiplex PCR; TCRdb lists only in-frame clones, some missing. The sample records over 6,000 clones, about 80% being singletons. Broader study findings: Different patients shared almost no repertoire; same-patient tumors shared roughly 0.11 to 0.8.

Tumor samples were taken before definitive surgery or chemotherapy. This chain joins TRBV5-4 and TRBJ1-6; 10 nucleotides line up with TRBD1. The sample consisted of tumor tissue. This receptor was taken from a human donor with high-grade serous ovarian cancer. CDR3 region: CASSSRGTGVSPLHF. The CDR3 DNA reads TGTGCCAGCAGCTCTCGGGGGACAGGGGTTTCACCCCTCCACTTT.